This is a list of T cell receptor beta chains from one sample in a study of follicular helper T cells after annual influenza vaccination. Measured with immunoSEQ multiplex PCR; TCRdb has only the in-frame clones, and not every one. The sample contains 9,500 or so clones, approximately 85% of which appear only once. The sample consisted of CXCR5+ CD38- circulating T follicular helper cells from blood, taken 7 days after influenza vaccination. All receptors derive from an adult who received the influenza vaccine. Each CDR3 is given with its conserved first and last residue. The order of the fields is clone size, D gene, J gene, V gene, CDR3 DNA, CDR3 protein. The D gene is left open where the match is weak. The size of a clone is reported for some rows only, either as once, few or many, or as a class for expanded clones.

NA	NA	TRBJ1-2	TRBV9	TGTGCCAGCAGCGTAGCTTCAGGGAACTATGGCTACACCTTC	CASSVASGNYGYTF
few	TRBD1	TRBJ2-3	TRBV29-1	TGCAGCGTGGGAGGATACAGGGGGTCCACAGATACGCAGTATTTT	CSVGGYRGSTDTQYF
NA	NA	TRBJ2-3	TRBV18	TGTGCCAGCTCACCTCTCCCGGGCAGGGGCGTCACAGATACGCAGTATTTT	CASSPLPGRGVTDTQYF
NA	NA	TRBJ2-1	TRBV5-5	TGTGCCAGCAGCCTGGGGGGGCTTACCTACAATGAGCAGTTCTTC	CASSLGGLTYNEQFF
NA	NA	TRBJ2-2	TRBV19	TGTGCCAGTAGTCGCGGGGGCCAGAACACCGGGGAGCTGTTTTTT	CASSRGGQNTGELFF
once	NA	TRBJ2-5	TRBV7-2	TGTGCCAGCAGCCTAGGTTGGGGGTCCGATAAAAAAGAGACCCAGTACTTC	CASSLGWGSDKKETQYF
NA	NA	TRBJ2-5	TRBV14	TGTGCCAGCAGCCAAGACCGGGCCCCCGAGACCCAGTACTTC	CASSQDRAPETQYF
few	NA	TRBJ2-7	TRBV7-9	TGTGCCAGCAGCTTGGGGCAGTGGGACGAGCAGTACTTC	CASSLGQWDEQYF
NA	TRBD1	TRBJ1-2	TRBV28	TGTGCCAGCAGTCGGATCACAGGGGATGGCTACACCTTC	CASSRITGDGYTF
medium-sized	NA	TRBJ2-1	TRBV28	TGTGCCAGCAGTAGGGTAGTACCCTACAATGAGCAGTTCTTC	CASSRVVPYNEQFF
NA	TRBD2	TRBJ2-1	TRBV15	TGTGCCACCAGCATAACGCGGGGGGGCGGGTACAATGAGCAGTTCTTC	CATSITRGGGYNEQFF
NA	TRBD2	TRBJ2-3	TRBV5-4	TGTGCCAGCAGCCCGAATTTAGCGGGGGGTGGACCAGATACGCAGTATTTT	CASSPNLAGGGPDTQYF
NA	NA	TRBJ1-5	TRBV7-2	TGTGCCAGCAGCTCCTCGACAGTTACGAATCAGCCCCAGCATTTT	CASSSSTVTNQPQHF
NA	NA	TRBJ1-4	TRBV7-2	TGTGCCAGCAGCCCCAGCTGGTGGCGTCCTGATGAAAAACTGTTTTTT	CASSPSWWRPDEKLFF
NA	TRBD1	TRBJ2-7	TRBV6-1	TGTGCCAGCAAATGGCTTGGGACAGTGAGTTCCGAGCAGTACTTC	CASKWLGTVSSEQYF
NA	TRBD1	TRBJ2-7	TRBV5-4	TGTGCCAGCAGCTCATATACAGGGGCTTTGTGGGAGCAGTACTTC	CASSSYTGALWEQYF
NA	NA	TRBJ1-3	TRBV14	TGTGCCAGCAGCCAACGCCTAGGGAGTTGGGCTGGAAACACCATATATTTT	CASSQRLGSWAGNTIYF
few	NA	TRBJ1-6	TRBV5-1	TGCGCCAGCAGCAAGACCGGGACCGGGGATTCACCCCTCCACTTT	CASSKTGTGDSPLHF
NA	NA	TRBJ1-1	TRBV4-3	TGCGCCAGCAGCCAAGGCTTCAACACTGAAGCTTTCTTT	CASSQGFNTEAFF
once	NA	TRBJ1-1	TRBV2	TGTGCCAGCGACTGGAGCGGGGGGTCTGAAGCTTTCTTT	CASDWSGGSEAFF
NA	NA	TRBJ1-6	TRBV5-6	TGTGCCAGCAGCTTGGGACCGATGAATTCACCCCTCCACTTT	CASSLGPMNSPLHF
once	NA	TRBJ2-5	TRBV6-6	TGTGCCAGCAGTGCCAGAAGGCAAGAGACCCAGTACTTC	CASSARRQETQYF
few	NA	TRBJ1-5	TRBV9	TGTGCCAGCAGCCCCGGCTCCGGGAAGAGCAATCAGCCCCAGCATTTT	CASSPGSGKSNQPQHF
NA	TRBD1	TRBJ2-3	TRBV5-1	TGCGCCAGCAGCTTAGGACAGGGGGGGACAGATACGCAGTATTTT	CASSLGQGGTDTQYF
NA	NA	TRBJ2-7	TRBV28	TGTGCCAGCAGTTTTTCGAGGGTTAGGTACTTC	CASSFSRVRYF
once	NA	TRBJ2-7	TRBV18	TGTGCCAGCTCACCAGAAGGGGGTTACGAGCAGTACTTC	CASSPEGGYEQYF
NA	TRBD1	TRBJ1-2	TRBV7-2	TGTGCCAGCAGCTCAGGTAGCGGACAGGACTATGGCTACACCTTC	CASSSGSGQDYGYTF
NA	TRBD1	TRBJ1-6	TRBV5-6	TGTGCCAGCAGCTCCAATTTCCGGGACAGGGGTGATTCACCCCTCCACTTT	CASSSNFRDRGDSPLHF
few	NA	TRBJ1-2	TRBV27	TGTGCCAGCAGTTTTCAGGGGTACTATGGCTACACCTTC	CASSFQGYYGYTF
NA	TRBD1	TRBJ1-2	TRBV7-2	TGTGCCAGCAGCTTAGGACAGGGGTATGGCTACACCTTC	CASSLGQGYGYTF
NA	NA	TRBJ2-1	TRBV29-1	TGCAGCGTTGATAAGGGTAATGAGCAGTTCTTC	CSVDKGNEQFF
NA	NA	TRBJ2-3	TRBV6-1	TGTGCCAGCAATCCACAGGGTACAGATACGCAGTATTTT	CASNPQGTDTQYF
few	TRBD1	TRBJ1-2	TRBV27	TGTGCCAGCACCGAGGGGGGGGCAGGGGGAAGGGACCGCTACACCTTC	CASTEGGAGGRDRYTF
few	NA	TRBJ2-7	TRBV2	TGTGCCAGCAGTGGACGGACGGTTCCCTACGAGCAGTACTTC	CASSGRTVPYEQYF
NA	NA	TRBJ1-1	TRBV18	TGTGCCAGCTCACCAATGCCTGCAGGGTTCGACACTGAAGCTTTCTTT	CASSPMPAGFDTEAFF
NA	NA	TRBJ2-5	TRBV7-6	TGTGCCAGCAGCTTATCATCGGCTGGAGGGAGGGAGACCCAGTACTTC	CASSLSSAGGRETQYF
NA	NA	TRBJ2-3	TRBV9	TGTGCCAGCAGCGTAGCCGGCCACTCAGATACGCAGTATTTT	CASSVAGHSDTQYF
NA	NA	TRBJ2-1	TRBV30	TGTGCCTGGAGTGTTTGGGCTAGCGAGGACAATGAGCAGTTCTTC	CAWSVWASEDNEQFF
NA	NA	TRBJ1-3	TRBV4-3	TGCGCCAGCAGCCAAGATTCACACGACAGAAACACCATATATTTT	CASSQDSHDRNTIYF
NA	TRBD1	TRBJ1-5	TRBV28	TGTGCCAGCACGCCGACAGGGCCCCCAATTCAGCCCCAGCATTTT	CASTPTGPPIQPQHF
few	NA	TRBJ2-3	TRBV5-4	TGTGCCAGCAGCCCTGGAGGCCGAACAGATACGCAGTATTTT	CASSPGGRTDTQYF
NA	TRBD1	TRBJ1-1	TRBV7-8	TGTGCCAGCAGCTTACCGACAGGGCAAGGCTCGCGCACTGAAGCTTTCTTT	CASSLPTGQGSRTEAFF
NA	TRBD1	TRBJ2-5	TRBV7-2	TGTGCCAGCAGCCCCGCTCGGGGACAGGGAGAGACCCAGTACTTC	CASSPARGQGETQYF
few	TRBD1	TRBJ1-2	TRBV4-2	TGTGCCAGCAGCCAAGATTTCTCGCCCAGGGGGAAAAGGGATGGCTACACCTTC	CASSQDFSPRGKRDGYTF
NA	NA	TRBJ1-1	TRBV9	TGTGCCAGCAGCGTAGATAGTTACAGGAGGACTGAAGCTTTCTTT	CASSVDSYRRTEAFF
NA	TRBD1	TRBJ2-5	TRBV5-1	TGCGCCAGCAGCACAGGACAGGCAAACCAAGAGACCCAGTACTTC	CASSTGQANQETQYF
few	TRBD2	TRBJ2-7	TRBV18	TGTGCCAGCTCACCGCTGGGACTAGCGGGGGCCGAGCAGTACTTC	CASSPLGLAGAEQYF
NA	TRBD1	TRBJ1-1	TRBV7-3	TGTGCCAGCAGCATGGGACAGGGAGTACCCTTATTCTTT	CASSMGQGVPLFF